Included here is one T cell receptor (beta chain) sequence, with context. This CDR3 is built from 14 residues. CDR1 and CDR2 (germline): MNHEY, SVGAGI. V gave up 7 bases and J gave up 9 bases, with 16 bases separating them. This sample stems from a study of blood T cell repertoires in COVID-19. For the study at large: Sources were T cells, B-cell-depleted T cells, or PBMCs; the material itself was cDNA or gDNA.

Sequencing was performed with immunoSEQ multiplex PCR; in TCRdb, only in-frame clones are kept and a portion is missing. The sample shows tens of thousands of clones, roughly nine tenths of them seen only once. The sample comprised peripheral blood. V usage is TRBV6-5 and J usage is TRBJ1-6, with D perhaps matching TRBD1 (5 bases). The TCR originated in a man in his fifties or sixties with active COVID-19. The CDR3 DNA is TGTGCCAGCAAGGAGGAGGGGAGCGGTTCACCCCTCCACTTT. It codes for CASKEEGSGSPLHF.